One sample yielded the 8 T cell receptor beta chains listed below, sequenced in a study of CD8 T cells in ankylosing spondylitis. TCRdb fed the 5' RACE reads into MiXCR, producing one record per CDR3 protein. This table holds 150,000 to 200,000 distinct CDR3 sequences, under 14% found once. Sequencing input: blood, either unsorted or a sorted T cell fraction (not recorded which). These receptors came from a male donor with ankylosing spondylitis or in good health (not recorded which).

This clonotype has ten or more counts. The chain recombines TRBV9 with TRBJ2-7; 10 bases are shared with TRBD2. The germline CDR1 and CDR2 sequences are SGDLS and YYNGEE. V lost 3 bases, J lost 2 bases, and 2 bases stayed unmatched. The length of the CDR3 is 14 residues. The CDR3 sequence is CASSAAGGPYEQYF. Here the CDR3 DNA reads TGTGCCAGCAGCGCAGCGGGGGGGCCCTACGAGCAGTACTTC.

In this sample, this clonotype turned up many times. The chain couples TRBV18 to TRBJ2-7; D might be TRBD2 (5 bases). The CDR3 sequence is 15 residues long. The V end lost 0 bases, the J end lost 3 bases, and 12 bases lay between the germline ends. Germline loops: CDR1 KGHSH, CDR2 LQKENI. Here the CDR3 DNA reads TGTGCCAGCTCACCACCGAGTAGCGCCCACTACGAGCAGTACTTC. This codes for CASSPPSSAHYEQYF.

This clonotype was counted a few times. This rearrangement joins TRBV12-3 or TRBV12-4 to TRBJ2-1, with 15 nucleotides matching TRBD2. Unmatched junction bases numbered 4, after V lost 6 bases and J lost 1 base. This CDR3 contains 17 residues. CDR3 amino acids: CASRRTSGGASYNEQFF. As DNA, the CDR3 is TGTGCCAGCAGAAGGACTAGCGGGGGGGCTTCCTACAATGAGCAGTTCTTC.

This clonotype has a handful of counts. The chain recombines TRBV28 with TRBJ2-3; 15 bases match TRBD2. V lost 3 bases, J lost 3 bases, and 16 bases stayed unmatched. The CDR3 contains 21 residues. Per germline, CDR1 MDHEN and CDR2 SYDVKM. The CDR3 region is CASSFPGLAGGPSEETDTQYF. The CDR3 DNA follows: TGTGCCAGCAGTTTCCCCGGACTAGCGGGGGGGCCAAGCGAGGAAACAGATACGCAGTATTTT.

The sample holds many counts of this clonotype. The chain recombines TRBV20-1 with TRBJ2-3; TRBD2 aligns across 11 bases. The ends lost 2 bases at V and 6 bases at J; junction bases unmatched: 7. Germline CDR1 is DFQATT and CDR2 is SNEGSKA (reference sequence). The CDR3 runs 15 residues. CDR3 nucleotide sequence: TGCAGTGCTAGACCCTTGACTAGCGGGGTGGATACGCAGTATTTT. Translated, it gives CSARPLTSGVDTQYF.

This clonotype was counted ten times or more. The chain recombines TRBV6-5 with TRBJ1-3; D is uncertain. Per the germline V gene, CDR1 is MNHEY and CDR2 is SVGAGI. Trimming took 0 bases from V and 4 from J, leaving 10 bases between them. The CDR3 extends over 15 amino acids. CDR3 region: CASSYSGGLGNTIYF. CDR3 sequence (DNA): TGTGCCAGCAGTTACTCAGGCGGCCTAGGAAACACCATATATTTT.

This clonotype was counted ten times or more. The chain has TRBV7-8 and TRBJ2-3, with D maybe TRBD1 (5 bases). Trimming shortened V by 0 bases and J by 2 bases, and 9 bases separated the two germline ends. CDR1 and CDR2 from the germline V gene are SGHVS and FQNEAQ. CDR3 length equals 15 residues. The CDR3 sequence: CASSLAIRDTDTQYF. CDR3 sequence (DNA): TGTGCCAGCAGCTTAGCTATCAGGGACACAGATACGCAGTATTTT.

The gene calls are TRBV4-1 and TRBJ2-7, with 8 nucleotides matching TRBD2. CDR1 and CDR2 (germline): MGHRA, YSYEKL. With V trimmed by 4 bases and J by 0 bases, 5 bases remained unmatched. The CDR3 consists of 15 residues. The CDR3 coding sequence is TGCGCCAGCAGCCGAACTAGCGGAAACTCCTACGAGCAGTACTTC. Protein: CASSRTSGNSYEQYF.